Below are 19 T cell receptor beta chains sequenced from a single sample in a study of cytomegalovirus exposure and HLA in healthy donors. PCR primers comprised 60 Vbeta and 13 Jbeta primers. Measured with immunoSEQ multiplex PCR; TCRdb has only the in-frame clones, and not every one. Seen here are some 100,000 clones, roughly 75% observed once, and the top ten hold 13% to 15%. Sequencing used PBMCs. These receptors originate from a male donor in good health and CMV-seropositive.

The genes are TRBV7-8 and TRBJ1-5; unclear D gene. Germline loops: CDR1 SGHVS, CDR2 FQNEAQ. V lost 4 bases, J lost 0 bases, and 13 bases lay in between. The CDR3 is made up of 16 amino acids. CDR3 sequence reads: CASSYNTPYSNQPQHF. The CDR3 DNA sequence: TGTGCCAGCAGCTATAACACGCCTTATAGCAATCAGCCCCAGCATTTT.

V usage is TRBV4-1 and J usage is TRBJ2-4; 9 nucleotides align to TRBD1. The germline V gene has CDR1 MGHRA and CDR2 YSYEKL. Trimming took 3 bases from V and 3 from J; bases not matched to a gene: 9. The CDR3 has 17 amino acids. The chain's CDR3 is CASSQPGTGWDKNIQYF. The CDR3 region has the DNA TGCGCCAGCAGCCAGCCCGGGACAGGGTGGGACAAAAACATTCAGTACTTC.

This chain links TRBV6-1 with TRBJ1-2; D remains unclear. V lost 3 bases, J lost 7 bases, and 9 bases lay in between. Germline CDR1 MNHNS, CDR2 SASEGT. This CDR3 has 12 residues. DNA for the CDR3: TGTGCCAGCAGTGATATGAGCCGTGGCTACACCTTC. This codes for CASSDMSRGYTF.

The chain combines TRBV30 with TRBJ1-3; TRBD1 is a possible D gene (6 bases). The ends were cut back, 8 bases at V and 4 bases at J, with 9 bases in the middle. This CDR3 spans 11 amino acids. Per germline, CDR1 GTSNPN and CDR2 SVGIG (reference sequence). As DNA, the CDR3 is TGTGCCGTAGACAGGGGAAACACCATATATTTT. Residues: CAVDRGNTIYF. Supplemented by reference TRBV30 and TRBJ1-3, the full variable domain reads SQTIHQWPATLVQPVGSPLSLECTVEGTSNPNLYWYRQAAGRGLQLLFYSVGIGQISSEVPQNLSASRPQDRQFILSSKKLLLSDSGFYLCAVDRGNTIYFGEGSWLTVV.

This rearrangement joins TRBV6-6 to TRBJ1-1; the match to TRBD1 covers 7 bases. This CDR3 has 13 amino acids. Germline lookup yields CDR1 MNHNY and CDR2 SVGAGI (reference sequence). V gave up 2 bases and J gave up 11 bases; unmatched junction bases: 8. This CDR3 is CASSYRQGEDAFF. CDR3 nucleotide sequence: TGTGCCAGCAGTTACCGACAGGGAGAAGATGCTTTCTTT.

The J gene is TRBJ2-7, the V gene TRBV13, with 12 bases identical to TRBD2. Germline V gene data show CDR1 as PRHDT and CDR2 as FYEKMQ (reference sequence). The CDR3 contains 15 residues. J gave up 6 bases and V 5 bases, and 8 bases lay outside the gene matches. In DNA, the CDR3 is TGTGCCAGCAGCGCAGCGCTAGCGGGGGGGCGCGAGCAGTACTTC. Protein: CASSAALAGGREQYF. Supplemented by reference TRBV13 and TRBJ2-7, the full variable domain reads AAGVIQSPRHLIKEKRETATLKCYPIPRHDTVYWYQQGPGQDPQFLISFYEKMQSDKGSIPDRFSAQQFSDYHSELNMSSLELGDSALYFCASSAALAGGREQYFGPGTRLTVT.

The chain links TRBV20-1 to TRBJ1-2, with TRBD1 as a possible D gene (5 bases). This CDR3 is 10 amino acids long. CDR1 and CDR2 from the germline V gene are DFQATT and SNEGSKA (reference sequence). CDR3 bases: TGCAGACCCGACAGATATGGCTACACCTTC. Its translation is CRPDRYGYTF.

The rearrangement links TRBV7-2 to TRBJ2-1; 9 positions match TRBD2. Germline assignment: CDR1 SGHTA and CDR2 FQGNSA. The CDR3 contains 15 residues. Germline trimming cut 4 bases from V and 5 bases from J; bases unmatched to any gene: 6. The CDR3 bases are TGTGCCAGCAGCTCCCATAGCGGGGGCGACAATGAGCAGTTCTTC. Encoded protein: CASSSHSGGDNEQFF.

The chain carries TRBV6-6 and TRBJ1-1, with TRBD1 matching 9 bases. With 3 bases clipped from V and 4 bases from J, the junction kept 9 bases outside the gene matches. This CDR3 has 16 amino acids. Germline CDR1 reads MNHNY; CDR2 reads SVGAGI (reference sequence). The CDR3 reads CASSYRQGGVSTEAFF. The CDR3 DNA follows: TGTGCCAGCAGTTATAGACAGGGGGGGGTATCCACTGAAGCTTTCTTT.

CDR3: CASSSDRGREGGTEAFF. The DNA for the CDR3 is TGTGCCAGCAGCTCAGACAGGGGGCGAGAGGGTGGAACTGAAGCTTTCTTT. The chain combines TRBV11-3 with TRBJ1-1, with 10 positions matching TRBD1. The CDR3 sequence is 17 residues long. The junction had 13 bases not matched to a gene; V was cut back by 4 bases and J by 5 bases. The V gene's germline CDR1 is SGHNT and CDR2 YENEEA.

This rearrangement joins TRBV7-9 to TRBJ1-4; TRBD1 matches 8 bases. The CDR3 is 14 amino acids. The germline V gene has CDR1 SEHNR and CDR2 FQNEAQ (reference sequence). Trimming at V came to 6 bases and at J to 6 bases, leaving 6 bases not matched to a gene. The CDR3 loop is CASSVTGGDEKLFF. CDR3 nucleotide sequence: TGTGCCAGCAGTGTCACAGGGGGGGATGAAAAACTGTTTTTT.

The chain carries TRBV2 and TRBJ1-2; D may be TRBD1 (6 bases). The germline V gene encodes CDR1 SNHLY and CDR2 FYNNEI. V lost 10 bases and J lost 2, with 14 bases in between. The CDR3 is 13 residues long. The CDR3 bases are TGTGCCACCACAGGGACCGTAAACTATGGCTACACCTTC. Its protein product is CATTGTVNYGYTF.

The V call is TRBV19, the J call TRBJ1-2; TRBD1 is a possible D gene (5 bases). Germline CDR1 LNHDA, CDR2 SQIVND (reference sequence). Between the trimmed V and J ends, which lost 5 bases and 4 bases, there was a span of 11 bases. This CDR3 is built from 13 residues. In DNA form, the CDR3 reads TGTGCCAGTAGTGCCGACAGAATCTATGGCTACACCTTC. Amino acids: CASSADRIYGYTF.

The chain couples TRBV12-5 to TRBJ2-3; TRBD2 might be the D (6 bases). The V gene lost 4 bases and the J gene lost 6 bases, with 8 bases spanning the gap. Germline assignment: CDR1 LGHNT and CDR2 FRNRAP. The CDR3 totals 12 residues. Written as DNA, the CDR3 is TGTGCTAGTGGTTCGGGGGTGGATACGCAGTATTTT. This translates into CASGSGVDTQYF.

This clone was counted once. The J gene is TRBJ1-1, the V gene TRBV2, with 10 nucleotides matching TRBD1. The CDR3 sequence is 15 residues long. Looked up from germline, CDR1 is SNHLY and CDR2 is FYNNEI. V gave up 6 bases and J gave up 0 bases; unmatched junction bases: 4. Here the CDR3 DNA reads TGTGCCAGCAGCGGGACAGGGGAGGTGAACACTGAAGCTTTCTTT. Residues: CASSGTGEVNTEAFF. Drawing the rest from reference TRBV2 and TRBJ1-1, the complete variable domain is EPEVTQTPSHQVTQMGQEVILRCVPISNHLYFYWYRQILGQKVEFLVSFYNNEISEKSEIFDDQFSVERPDGSNFTLKIRSTKLEDSAMYFCASSGTGEVNTEAFFGQGTRLTVV.

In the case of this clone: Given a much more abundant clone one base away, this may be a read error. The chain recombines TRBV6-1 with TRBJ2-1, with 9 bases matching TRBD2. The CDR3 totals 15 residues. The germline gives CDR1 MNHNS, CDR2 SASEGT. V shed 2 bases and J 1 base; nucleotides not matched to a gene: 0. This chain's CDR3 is CASSESGGSYNEQFF. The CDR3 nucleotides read TGTGCCAGCAGTGAAAGCGGGGGGTCCTACAATGAGCAGTTCTTC.

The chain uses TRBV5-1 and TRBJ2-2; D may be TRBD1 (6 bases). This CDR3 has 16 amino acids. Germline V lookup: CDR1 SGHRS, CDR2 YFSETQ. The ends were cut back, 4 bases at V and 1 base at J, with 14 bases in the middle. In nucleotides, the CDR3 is TGCGCCAGCAGCCGAGGGGTCAGGGGGAACACCGGGGAGCTGTTTTTT. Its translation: CASSRGVRGNTGELFF.

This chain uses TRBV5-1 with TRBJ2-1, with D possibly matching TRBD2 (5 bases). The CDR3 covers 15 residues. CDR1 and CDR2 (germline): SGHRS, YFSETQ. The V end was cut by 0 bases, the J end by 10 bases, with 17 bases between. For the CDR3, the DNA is TGCGCCAGCAGCTTGGAAGATCCCCCCGAGGGAGAGCAGTTCTTC. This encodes CASSLEDPPEGEQFF.

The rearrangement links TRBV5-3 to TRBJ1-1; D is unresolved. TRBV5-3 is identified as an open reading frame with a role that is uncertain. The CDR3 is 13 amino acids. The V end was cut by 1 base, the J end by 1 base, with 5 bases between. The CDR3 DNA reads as TGTGCCAGAAGCTTGCCAGGGAACACTGAAGCTTTCTTT. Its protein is CARSLPGNTEAFF.